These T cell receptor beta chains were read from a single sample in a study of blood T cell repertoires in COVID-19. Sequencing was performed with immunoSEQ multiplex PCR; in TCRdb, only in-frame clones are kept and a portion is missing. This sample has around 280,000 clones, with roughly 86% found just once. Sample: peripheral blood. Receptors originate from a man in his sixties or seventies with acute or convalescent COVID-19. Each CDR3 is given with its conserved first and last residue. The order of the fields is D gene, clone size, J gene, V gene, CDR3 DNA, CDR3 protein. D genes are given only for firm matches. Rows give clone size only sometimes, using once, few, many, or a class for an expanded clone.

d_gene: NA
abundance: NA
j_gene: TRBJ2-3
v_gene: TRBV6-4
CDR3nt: TGTGCCAGCAGTGACTCGAGCACCACAGATACGCAGTATTTT
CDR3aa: CASSDSSTTDTQYF

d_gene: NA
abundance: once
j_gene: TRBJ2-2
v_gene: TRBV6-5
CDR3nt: TGTGCCAGCAGAGGCGGTGCGAACACCGGGGAGCTGTTTTTT
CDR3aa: CASRGGANTGELFF

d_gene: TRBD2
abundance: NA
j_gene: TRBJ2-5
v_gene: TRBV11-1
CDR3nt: TGTGCCAGAATTCGGGGGGACCCGCAAGAGACCCAGTACTTC
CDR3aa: CARIRGDPQETQYF

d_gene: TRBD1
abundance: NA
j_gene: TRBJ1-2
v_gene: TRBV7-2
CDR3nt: TGTGCCAGCAGCTCGGGACCGACAGGGCAGGGCTACACCTTC
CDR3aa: CASSSGPTGQGYTF

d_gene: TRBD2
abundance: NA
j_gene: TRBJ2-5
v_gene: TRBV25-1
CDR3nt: TGTGCCAGCAGTGGTAGCGGGGGAGGGGAGACCCAGTACTTC
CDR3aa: CASSGSGGGETQYF

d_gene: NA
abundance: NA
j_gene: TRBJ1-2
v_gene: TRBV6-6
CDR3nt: TGTGCCAGCACCCCCCCTGGGGCTAGAGCTAACTATGGCTACACCTTC
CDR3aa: CASTPPGARANYGYTF

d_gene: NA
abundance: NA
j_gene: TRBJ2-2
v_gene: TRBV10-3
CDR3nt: TGTGCCATCAGACGACAGGAACCCGGGGAGCTGTTTTTT
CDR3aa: CAIRRQEPGELFF

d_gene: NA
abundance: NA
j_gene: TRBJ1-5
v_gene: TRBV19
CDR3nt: TGTGCCAGTACCCAGGGAAATCAGCCCCAGCATTTT
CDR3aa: CASTQGNQPQHF

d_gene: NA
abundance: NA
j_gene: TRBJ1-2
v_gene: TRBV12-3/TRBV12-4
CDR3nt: TGTGCCAGCAGTTTCAGGAACCACTATGGCTACACCTTC
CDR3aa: CASSFRNHYGYTF

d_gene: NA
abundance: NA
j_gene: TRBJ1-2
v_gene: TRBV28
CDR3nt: TGTGCCAGCAGCTTCCACCACAGGGCCGGGTATGGCTACACCTTC
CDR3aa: CASSFHHRAGYGYTF

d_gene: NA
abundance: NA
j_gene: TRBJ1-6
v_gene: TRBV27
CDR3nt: TGTGCCAGCAGTTTATTCCCGGGAGGAAGGTCACCCCTCCACTTT
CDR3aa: CASSLFPGGRSPLHF

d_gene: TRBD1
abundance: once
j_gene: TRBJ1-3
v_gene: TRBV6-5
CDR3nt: TGTGCCAGCAAGGACAGGGCGCATACCATATATTTT
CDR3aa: CASKDRAHTIYF

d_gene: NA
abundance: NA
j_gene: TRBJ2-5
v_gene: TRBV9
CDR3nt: TGTGCCAGCAGCGTAGCCCAAGGCCTTGCAGGGGAGACCCAGTACTTC
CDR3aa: CASSVAQGLAGETQYF

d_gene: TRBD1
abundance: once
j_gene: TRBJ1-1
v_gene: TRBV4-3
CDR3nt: TGCGCCAGCAGCCAAGCTTGGGACAGGATGAACACTGAAGCTTTCTTT
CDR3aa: CASSQAWDRMNTEAFF

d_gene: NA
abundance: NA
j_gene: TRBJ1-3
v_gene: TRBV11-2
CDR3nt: TGTGCCAGCAGCACGCAGGGATATTACGGAAACACCATATATTTT
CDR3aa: CASSTQGYYGNTIYF

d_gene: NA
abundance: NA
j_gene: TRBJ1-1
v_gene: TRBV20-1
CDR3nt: TGCAGTGCTAGTAGGGTAGGGGGTGAAACTGAAGCTTTCTTT
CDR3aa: CSASRVGGETEAFF

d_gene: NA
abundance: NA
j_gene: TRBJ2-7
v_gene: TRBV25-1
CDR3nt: TGTGCCAGCAGTGATAGCCGGGGGGCTCTGAACGAGCAGTACTTC
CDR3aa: CASSDSRGALNEQYF

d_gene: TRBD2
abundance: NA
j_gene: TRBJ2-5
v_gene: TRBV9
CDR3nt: TGTGCCAGCAGCAAGGGACTAGATATTAAGACCCAGTACTTC
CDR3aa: CASSKGLDIKTQYF

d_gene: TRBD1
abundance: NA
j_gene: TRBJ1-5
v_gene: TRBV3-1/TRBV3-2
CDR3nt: TGTGCCAGCGGACAGGGCCATAGCAATCAGCCCCAGCATTTT
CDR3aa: CASGQGHSNQPQHF

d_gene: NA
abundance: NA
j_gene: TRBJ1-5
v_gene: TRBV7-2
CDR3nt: TGTGCCAGCAGCGGAGATACTAGCAATCAGCCCCAGCATTTT
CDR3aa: CASSGDTSNQPQHF

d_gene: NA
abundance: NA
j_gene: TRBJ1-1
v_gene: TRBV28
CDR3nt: TGTGCCAGCAGTCCCGGTGGGGGGGTTGGTGGCACTGAAGCTTTCTTT
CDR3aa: CASSPGGGVGGTEAFF

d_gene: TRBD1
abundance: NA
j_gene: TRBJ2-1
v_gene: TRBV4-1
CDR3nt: TGCGCCAGCAGCCAAGCCCCGACAGGGGCCGCCTACAATGAGCAGTTCTTC
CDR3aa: CASSQAPTGAAYNEQFF

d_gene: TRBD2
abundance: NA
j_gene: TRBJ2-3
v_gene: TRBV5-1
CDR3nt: TGCGCCAGCAGCTTGGACGGGAGGCAAGGAGATACGCAGTATTTT
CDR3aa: CASSLDGRQGDTQYF

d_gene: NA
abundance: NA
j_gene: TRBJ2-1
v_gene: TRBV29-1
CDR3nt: TGCAGCGTTTGTCCAGGGGGGAATGAGCAGTTCTTC
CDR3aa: CSVCPGGNEQFF

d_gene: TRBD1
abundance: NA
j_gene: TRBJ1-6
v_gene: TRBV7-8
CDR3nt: TGTGCCAGCACCTGGGGACAGTTCAATTCACCCCTCCACTTT
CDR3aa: CASTWGQFNSPLHF

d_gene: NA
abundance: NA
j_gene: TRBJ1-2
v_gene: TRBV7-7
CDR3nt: TGTGCCAGCAGCCCAATGGGGGTCCGGGAGGAGGGCTACACCTTC
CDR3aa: CASSPMGVREEGYTF

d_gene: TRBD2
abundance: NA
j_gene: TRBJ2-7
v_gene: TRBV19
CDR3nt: TGTGCCAGTAGTCCGCTAGCGGGAGGGCCCGGCTACGAGCAGTACTTC
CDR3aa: CASSPLAGGPGYEQYF

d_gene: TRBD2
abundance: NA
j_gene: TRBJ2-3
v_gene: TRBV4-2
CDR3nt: TGTGCCAGCAGCCAGGAAGGAGGGAGGGCAGATACGCAGTATTTT
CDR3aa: CASSQEGGRADTQYF

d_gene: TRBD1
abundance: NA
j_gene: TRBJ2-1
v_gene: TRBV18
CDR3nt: TGTGCCAGCTCACCGGGGACAGGGAGTTTGAATGAGCAGTTCTTC
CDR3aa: CASSPGTGSLNEQFF

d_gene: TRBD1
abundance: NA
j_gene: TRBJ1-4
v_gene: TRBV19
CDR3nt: TGTGCCAGTAGTACAACAGGGGGTGGCACTAATGAAAAACTGTTTTTT
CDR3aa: CASSTTGGGTNEKLFF

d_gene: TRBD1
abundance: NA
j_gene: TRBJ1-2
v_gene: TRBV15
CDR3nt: TGTGCCACCAGCAGAGGCGACAGGGACGGCTACACCTTC
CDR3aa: CATSRGDRDGYTF

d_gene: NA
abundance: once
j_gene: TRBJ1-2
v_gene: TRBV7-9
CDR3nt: TGTGCCAGCAGCCAAAGCGGCAGCATCGGCTACACCTTC
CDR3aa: CASSQSGSIGYTF

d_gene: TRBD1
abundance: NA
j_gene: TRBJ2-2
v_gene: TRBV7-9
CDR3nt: TGTGCCAGCATTCAACAGGGGTTCGTCGGGGAGCTGTTTTTT
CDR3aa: CASIQQGFVGELFF

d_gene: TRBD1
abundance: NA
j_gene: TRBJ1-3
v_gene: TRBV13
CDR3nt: TGTGCCAGCAGCCGTGACAGGGGGCGAGGAAACACCATATATTTT
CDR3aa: CASSRDRGRGNTIYF

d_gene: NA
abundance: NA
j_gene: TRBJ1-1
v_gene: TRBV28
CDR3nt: TGTGCCAGCAGTTTTATCAAAACAGGGTTCGGAAACACTGAAGCTTTCTTT
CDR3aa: CASSFIKTGFGNTEAFF

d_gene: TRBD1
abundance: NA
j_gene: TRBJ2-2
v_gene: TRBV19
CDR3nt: TGTGCCAGTAGTATCCGGCCGGGACAGAGAAACCAAGGGGAGCTGTTTTTT
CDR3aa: CASSIRPGQRNQGELFF

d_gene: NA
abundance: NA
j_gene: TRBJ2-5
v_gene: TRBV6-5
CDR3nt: TGTGCCAGCAGTTACTCCCCTACTAGTTCAGCAGAGACCCAGTACTTC
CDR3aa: CASSYSPTSSAETQYF

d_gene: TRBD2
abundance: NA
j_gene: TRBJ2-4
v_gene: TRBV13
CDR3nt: TGTGCCAGCAGCTCCGGAGGACTAGCGGGCAAAAACATTCAGTACTTC
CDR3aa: CASSSGGLAGKNIQYF

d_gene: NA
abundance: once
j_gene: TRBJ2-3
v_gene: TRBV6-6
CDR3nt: TGTGCCAGCAGTTACTCCTACCCCACAGATACGCAGTATTTT
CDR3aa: CASSYSYPTDTQYF

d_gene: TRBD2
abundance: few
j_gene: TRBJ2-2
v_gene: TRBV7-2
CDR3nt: TGTGCCAGCAGCCGGACTAGCGGGGGGTTCGGGGAGCTGTTTTTT
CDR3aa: CASSRTSGGFGELFF

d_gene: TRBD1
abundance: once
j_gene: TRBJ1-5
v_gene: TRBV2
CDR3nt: TGTGCCAGCAGCAACGACAGGGTTGGTCAGCCCCAGCATTTT
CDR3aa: CASSNDRVGQPQHF

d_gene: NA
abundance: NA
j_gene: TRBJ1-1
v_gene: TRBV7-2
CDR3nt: TGTGCCAGCAGCCCAGGAGGCTCTATGAACACTGAAGCTTTCTTT
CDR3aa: CASSPGGSMNTEAFF

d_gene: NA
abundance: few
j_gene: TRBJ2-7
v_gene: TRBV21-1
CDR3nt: TGTGCCAGCAGCAAACGGATGGGACAGGGGTCCCACGAGCAGTACTTC
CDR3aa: CASSKRMGQGSHEQYF

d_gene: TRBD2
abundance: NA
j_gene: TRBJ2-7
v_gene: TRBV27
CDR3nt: TGTGCCAGCGACCGCGGGAGCGGGTCCTACGAGCAGTACTTC
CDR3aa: CASDRGSGSYEQYF

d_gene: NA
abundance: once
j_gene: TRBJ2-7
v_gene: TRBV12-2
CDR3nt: TGTGCAAGTCGCTTAGGGATCAAGCGGGAGGGGTACGAGCAGTACTTC
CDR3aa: CASRLGIKREGYEQYF

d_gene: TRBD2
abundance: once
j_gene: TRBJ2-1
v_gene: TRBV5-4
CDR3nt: TGTGCCAGCAGCTTGACGGGGGGGTCCTACAATGAGCAGTTCTTC
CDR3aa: CASSLTGGSYNEQFF

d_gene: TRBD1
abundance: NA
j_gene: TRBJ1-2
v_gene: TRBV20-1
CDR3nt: TGCAGTGCTTGGACAGGGGGTGGCTACACCTTC
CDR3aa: CSAWTGGGYTF

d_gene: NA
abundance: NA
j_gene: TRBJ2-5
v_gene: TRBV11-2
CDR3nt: TGTGCCAGCAGCCTGAAAATCGACAGGCTTGGGGCAGAGACCCAGTACTTC
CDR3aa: CASSLKIDRLGAETQYF

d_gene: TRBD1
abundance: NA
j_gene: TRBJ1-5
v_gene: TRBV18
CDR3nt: TGTGCCAGCTCACCCACCCCGGGACAGGGGGCGGGCAATCAGCCCCAGCATTTT
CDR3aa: CASSPTPGQGAGNQPQHF

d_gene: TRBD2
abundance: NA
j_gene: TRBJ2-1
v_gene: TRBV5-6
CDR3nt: TGTGCCAGCAGCTTGCGCGGACTAGCGGGCTACAATGAGCAGTTCTTC
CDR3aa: CASSLRGLAGYNEQFF

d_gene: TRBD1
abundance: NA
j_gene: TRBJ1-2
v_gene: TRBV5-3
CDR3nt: TGTGCCAGAAGCTTACCCCGGGACAGGGGTCCCTATGGCTACACCTTC
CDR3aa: CARSLPRDRGPYGYTF

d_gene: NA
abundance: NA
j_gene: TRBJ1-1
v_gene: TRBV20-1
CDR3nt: TGCAGTGCTAGTCGTGGAGACAGTGAAGCTTTCTTT
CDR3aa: CSASRGDSEAFF

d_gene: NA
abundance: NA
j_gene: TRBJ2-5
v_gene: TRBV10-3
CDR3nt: TGTGCCATCAGTGTGGGCAGGGAAGAGACCCAGTACTTC
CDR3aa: CAISVGREETQYF

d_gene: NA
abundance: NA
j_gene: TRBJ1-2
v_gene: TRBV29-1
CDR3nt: TGCAGCGTGGGGCCAGGGCAGTATGGCTACACCTTC
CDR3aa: CSVGPGQYGYTF

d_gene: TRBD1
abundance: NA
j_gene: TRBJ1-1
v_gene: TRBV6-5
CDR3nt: TGTGCCACCGACAGGGTCGGATCCACTGAAGCTTTCTTT
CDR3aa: CATDRVGSTEAFF

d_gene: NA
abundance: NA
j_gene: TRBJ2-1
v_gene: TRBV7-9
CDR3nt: TGTGCCAGCAGCTTAGCGTCGAATGAGCAGTTCTTC
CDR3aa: CASSLASNEQFF

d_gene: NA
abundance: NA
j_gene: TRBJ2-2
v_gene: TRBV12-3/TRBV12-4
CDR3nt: TGTGCCAGCAGTTTAAGGACAACCGGGGAGCTGTTTTTT
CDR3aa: CASSLRTTGELFF

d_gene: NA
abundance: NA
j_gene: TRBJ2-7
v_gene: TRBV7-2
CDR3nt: TGTGCCAGCAGCTTAGGAGGCGGCCGCCCCACAATCTACGAGCAGTACTTC
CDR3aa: CASSLGGGRPTIYEQYF

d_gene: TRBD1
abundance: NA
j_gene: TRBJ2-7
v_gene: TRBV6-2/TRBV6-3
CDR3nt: TGTGCCAGCAGTTACGTGGGACAGCTTTACGAGCAGTACTTC
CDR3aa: CASSYVGQLYEQYF

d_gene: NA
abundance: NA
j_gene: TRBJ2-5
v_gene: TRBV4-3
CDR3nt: TGCGCCAGCAGCCAAGCGGAGGGGGCGAAGACCCAGTACTTC
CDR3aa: CASSQAEGAKTQYF